The rows below give T cell receptor beta chains drawn from one sample of a study of blood T cell repertoires in COVID-19. Using immunoSEQ multiplex PCR, the repertoire was profiled, and TCRdb retains in-frame clones only, with some absent. The sample has 120,000 to 150,000 clones, approximately 87% seen once. Sequencing used peripheral blood. These TCRs come from a woman aged 45-65 years with active or convalescent COVID-19. Both conserved end residues are part of each CDR3. A D gene is named only where the DNA matches it firmly. Rows give clone size only sometimes, using once, few, many, or a class for an expanded clone.

.	TRBV28	TRBJ1-5	.	CASSSPAEPQHF
.	TRBV12-5	TRBJ1-5	.	CASGRGSHQPQHF
.	TRBV9	TRBJ2-5	.	CASSPPTGRGETQYF
.	TRBV2	TRBJ2-5	TRBD1	CASSTFGTGGGETQYF
.	TRBV19	TRBJ2-5	.	CASSSTFGGETQYF
few	TRBV28	TRBJ1-1	.	CASSPQGRLKEAFF
.	TRBV19	TRBJ1-2	TRBD1	CASSPTGQALFYGYTF
.	TRBV2	TRBJ1-6	.	CASAITGSNSPLHF
.	TRBV9	TRBJ1-2	.	CASSVGVFRTEQANYGYTF
.	TRBV30	TRBJ1-6	.	CAWRSGFSYNSPLHF
.	TRBV6-4	TRBJ2-5	TRBD2	CASSDREGETQYF
once	TRBV29-1	TRBJ2-2	TRBD2	CSARLAGTNTGELFF
.	TRBV19	TRBJ1-5	.	CASSIGASNQPQHF
.	TRBV3-1/TRBV3-2	TRBJ1-1	.	CASSQTGGNTEAFF
.	TRBV6-5	TRBJ2-3	.	CASRAETDTQYF
.	TRBV15	TRBJ2-7	TRBD1	CATSLDRGPYEQYF
.	TRBV7-6	TRBJ2-2	TRBD2	CASSLALAGGPAGELFF
.	TRBV7-2	TRBJ1-3	.	CASRSAPGAGNTIYF
.	TRBV7-2	TRBJ2-1	.	CASSVRRIREGNSYNEQFF
.	TRBV5-4	TRBJ1-1	.	CASTPWGEVTEAFF
once	TRBV5-8	TRBJ2-5	TRBD2	CASSSGLAVTYQETQYF
.	TRBV7-9	TRBJ2-7	.	CASSPRGGEQYF
once	TRBV27	TRBJ2-5	.	CASRRLNQETQYF
.	TRBV6-1	TRBJ1-5	.	CASSEMWSDNYSNQPQHF
.	TRBV28	TRBJ1-3	TRBD1	CASSLPGQGERNTIYF
once	TRBV4-2	TRBJ2-1	TRBD1	CASSQEFIQGDEQFF
.	TRBV24-1	TRBJ2-3	TRBD2	CATSDPGLAGTDTQYF
.	TRBV19	TRBJ1-2	.	CASMNRVGYGYTF